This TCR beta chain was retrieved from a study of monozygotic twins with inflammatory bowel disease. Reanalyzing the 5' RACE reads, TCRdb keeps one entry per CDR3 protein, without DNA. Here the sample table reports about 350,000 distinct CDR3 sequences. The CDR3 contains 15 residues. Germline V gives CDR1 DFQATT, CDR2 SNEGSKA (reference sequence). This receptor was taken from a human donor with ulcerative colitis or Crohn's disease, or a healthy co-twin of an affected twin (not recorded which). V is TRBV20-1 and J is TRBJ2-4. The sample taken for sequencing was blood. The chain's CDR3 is CSARDRGLAKNMQYF.